Listed here are 27 T cell receptor beta chains from one sample, sequenced in a study of OX40 agonist ivuxolimab in advanced cancers. Library method: the immunoSEQ multiplex PCR assay. TCRdb's version of the immuneACCESS table is confined to in-frame rearrangements and falls short of the full clone set. An unresolved V gene accounts for under half of the shortfall where checked; the remainder is of unknown origin. The sample data list some 33,000 clones, and roughly 89% of these were observed just once. The top ten constitute 35% to 40% of the sample. The sequenced sample was CD4+ or CD8+ T cells sorted from blood, obtained in a trial of the OX40 agonist ivuxolimab. These receptors all come from an adult with an advanced solid tumor such as melanoma, head and neck, liver or kidney cancer.

V and J are TRBV7-2 and TRBJ2-7, with 7 bases matching TRBD2. This CDR3 region has 14 residues. The V and J ends lost 1 base and 5 bases, in that order; junction bases with no gene match: 5. Germline V gene lookup returns CDR1 SGHTA and CDR2 FQGNSA. In DNA form, the CDR3 reads TGTGCCAGCAGCTTAGTTCCTCGGGGGGACGAGCAGTACTTC. Translation: CASSLVPRGDEQYF.

The chain has TRBV21-1 and TRBJ2-4; whether TRBD1, the table's D call, matches the DNA was not checked. TRBV21-1 is annotated as a pseudogene. There are 18 residues in the CDR3. CDR3 nucleotide sequence: TGTGCCAGCAGCAAGTGGGACGGACAGGACTTAGCCAAAAACATTCAGTACTTC. Amino acids: CASSKWDGQDLAKNIQYF.

Here the CDR3 reads CASSPYPGRGPSSSYEQYF. The DNA of the CDR3 is TGTGCCAGCAGCCCATACCCGGGCAGGGGGCCCAGCAGCTCCTACGAGCAGTACTTC. The chain links TRBV7-9 to TRBJ2-7, with 8 bases identical to TRBD1. Trimming took 5 bases from V and 0 from J; bases not matched to a gene: 18. Per germline, CDR1 SEHNR and CDR2 FQNEAQ (reference sequence). CDR3 length: 19 amino acids.

The chain carries TRBV5-1 and TRBJ2-3; no clear D. Germline loops: CDR1 SGHRS, CDR2 YFSETQ. The CDR3 sequence is 15 residues long. V shed 0 bases and J shed 2 bases, with 10 bases lying between them. In DNA form, the CDR3 reads TGCGCCAGCAGCTTGGGGGCCAGATCCACAGATACGCAGTATTTT. It is translated as CASSLGARSTDTQYF.

This clone turned up a few times. The chain employs TRBV7-3 and TRBJ1-1; 10 bases are shared with TRBD1. The ends lost 5 bases at V and 1 base at J; junction bases unmatched: 7. From germline, CDR1 is SGHTA and CDR2 FQGTGA. CDR3 length: 16 amino acids. This CDR3 reads CASSPGTGVRNTEAFF. In DNA form, the CDR3 reads TGTGCCAGCAGCCCAGGGACAGGGGTACGGAACACTGAAGCTTTCTTT. Full variable domain (missing parts from reference TRBV7-3 and TRBJ1-1): GAGVSQTPSNKVTEKGKYVELRCDPISGHTALYWYRQSLGQGPEFLIYFQGTGAADDSGLPNDRFFAVRPEGSVSTLKIQRTERGDSAVYLCASSPGTGVRNTEAFFGQGTRLTVV.

The gene calls are TRBV5-1 and TRBJ2-2, with 8 positions matching TRBD1. Germline CDR1 SGHRS, CDR2 YFSETQ. The V gene end was trimmed by 3 bases and the J gene end by 1 base; junction bases not matched to a gene: 2. This CDR3 contains 15 residues. CDR3 nucleotides: TGCGCCAGCAGCTGGGGACAGGTGAACACCGGGGAGCTGTTTTTT. As protein: CASSWGQVNTGELFF. Drawing the rest from reference TRBV5-1 and TRBJ2-2, the complete variable domain is KAGVTQTPRYLIKTRGQQVTLSCSPISGHRSVSWYQQTPGQGLQFLFEYFSETQRNKGNFPGRFSGRQFSNSRSEMNVSTLELGDSALYLCASSWGQVNTGELFFGEGSRLTVL.

This chain connects TRBV11-2 to TRBJ2-7; possibly TRBD2 for D (5 bases). Deletions cut 5 bases from V and 3 bases from J, with 5 bases between. The CDR3 has 11 residues. Germline V gene data show CDR1 as SGHAT and CDR2 as FQNNGV. CDR3 sequence: CASSDYYEQYF. CDR3 sequence (DNA): TGTGCCAGCAGCGACTACTACGAGCAGTACTTC. The entire variable domain, with the rest obtained from reference TRBV11-2 and TRBJ2-7, is as follows: EAGVAQSPRYKIIEKRQSVAFWCNPISGHATLYWYQQILGQGPKLLIQFQNNGVVDDSQLPKDRFSAERLKGVDSTLKIQPAKLEDSAVYLCASSDYYEQYFGPGTRLTVT.

A single count supports this clone. This same CDR3 is encoded by further DNA sequences in the sample. V usage is TRBV27 and J usage is TRBJ2-7, with D uncertain. Germline V gene data show CDR1 as MNHEY and CDR2 as SMNVEV (reference sequence). The CDR3 spans 13 residues. V gave up 5 bases and J gave up 1 base, with 9 bases separating them. The CDR3 nucleotides read TGTGCCAGCAGTCTGGGCCAGTCCTACGAGCAGTACTTC. This codes for CASSLGQSYEQYF.

V and J are TRBV11-3 and TRBJ1-6, with D unresolved. Trimming stripped 5 bases from V and 4 bases from J, with 15 bases between. This CDR3 is 16 amino acids long. Per the germline V gene, CDR1 is SGHNT and CDR2 is YENEEA. The CDR3 protein is CASSPKNGYYNSPLHF. The CDR3 DNA reads TGTGCCAGCAGCCCTAAAAACGGATATTATAATTCACCCCTCCACTTT.

V gene TRBV7-6 combines with J gene TRBJ2-2; no reliable D call. V lost 1 base, J lost 6 bases, and 6 bases lay in between. From germline, CDR1 is SGHVS and CDR2 FNYEAQ. This CDR3 has 13 amino acids. The CDR3 loop reads CASSLGSAGELFF. CDR3 bases: TGTGCCAGCAGCTTAGGATCGGCCGGGGAGCTGTTTTTT.

The V call is TRBV27, the J call TRBJ1-4; 8 bases map to TRBD1. Germline trimming cut 5 bases from V and 10 bases from J; bases unmatched to any gene: 3. The CDR3 contains 12 residues. CDR1 and CDR2 (germline): MNHEY, SMNVEV (reference sequence). The CDR3 spells CASSGDRGKLFF. The CDR3 nucleotides read TGTGCCAGCAGTGGAGACAGGGGAAAACTGTTTTTT.

The V and J genes are TRBV19 and TRBJ2-5; 7 bases line up with TRBD1. Germline loops: CDR1 LNHDA, CDR2 SQIVND (reference sequence). V lost 9 bases and J lost 0; bases outside the gene matches: 4. CDR3 length equals 13 residues. The CDR3 bases are TGTGCCAGCACCGGGACAGACCAAGAGACCCAGTACTTC. Amino acids: CASTGTDQETQYF.

The chain uses TRBV5-4 and TRBJ2-7; 7 bases agree with TRBD1. The V segment lost 3 bases and the J segment 3 bases; nucleotides outside the gene matches: 3. This CDR3 is built from 13 residues. CDR1 is SGHNT, CDR2 YYREEE, per germline (reference sequence). The DNA of the CDR3 is TGTGCCAGCAGCTGGGCAGGGGGCTACGAGCAGTACTTC. It yields the protein CASSWAGGYEQYF.

The rearrangement links TRBV27 to TRBJ2-7, with D tentatively TRBD2 (6 bases). Trimming cost V 5 bases and J 3 bases, with 14 bases left between them. The CDR3 contains 14 residues. Germline values: CDR1 MNHEY, CDR2 SMNVEV (reference sequence). The CDR3 DNA reads as TGTGCCAGCAGTCCTCGACTAGGGGACTACGAGCAGTACTTC. Its translation is CASSPRLGDYEQYF.

The rearrangement uses TRBV11-1 and TRBJ2-2; D perhaps matches TRBD1 (6 bases). The CDR3 is 17 amino acids. The germline V and J ends were trimmed by 5 bases and 2 bases, with 18 bases remaining between them. CDR1 is SGHAT, CDR2 FQDESV, per germline (reference sequence). DNA for the CDR3: TGTGCCAGCAGCCGTCGACAGGTCCTACCCAACACCGGGGAGCTGTTTTTT. Its translation is CASSRRQVLPNTGELFF. Full variable domain (outside the CDR3, taken from reference TRBV11-1 and TRBJ2-2): EAEVAQSPRYKITEKSQAVAFWCDPISGHATLYWYRQILGQGPELLVQFQDESVVDDSQLPKDRFSAERLKGVDSTLKIQPAELGDSAMYLCASSRRQVLPNTGELFFGEGSRLTVL.

This chain links TRBV6-1 with TRBJ2-1; D tentatively reads TRBD1 or TRBD2 (5 bases each). V was clipped by 5 bases and J by 9 bases, with 11 bases between them. The CDR3 is made up of 12 amino acids. CDR1 is MNHNS, CDR2 SASEGT, per germline. CDR3 sequence reads: CASSPPGTEQFF. The CDR3 coding sequence is TGTGCCAGCAGTCCTCCAGGGACTGAGCAGTTCTTC.

The CDR3, as DNA: TGTGCCAGCAGATTGGGTACCGGGGAGCTGTTTTTT. Its protein is CASRLGTGELFF. This chain joins TRBV6-5 and TRBJ2-2; no firm D call. Germline V gives CDR1 MNHEY, CDR2 SVGAGI. This CDR3 has 12 residues. The V end lost 6 bases, the J end lost 5 bases, and 7 bases lay between the germline ends.

This sequence joins TRBV28 and TRBJ2-7, with 11 bases matching TRBD2. The CDR3 is made up of 15 amino acids. Per germline, CDR1 MDHEN and CDR2 SYDVKM. With V trimmed by 5 bases and J by 2 bases, 5 bases remained unmatched. The CDR3, as DNA: TGTGCCAGCAGTCCGGGACTAGCGGACCCCTACGAGCAGTACTTC. This sequence encodes CASSPGLADPYEQYF. Based on the CDR3 plus reference TRBV28 and TRBJ2-7, the full variable domain is DVKVTQSSRYLVKRTGEKVFLECVQDMDHENMFWYRQDPGLGLRLIYFSYDVKMKEKGDIPEGYSVSREKKERFSLILESASTNQTSMYLCASSPGLADPYEQYFGPGTRLTVT.

This chain joins TRBV21-1 and TRBJ2-5; the table names TRBD1, a call not compared with the DNA. The DNA end is a closer match to TRBJ2-7, so the J assignment may be wrong. TRBV21-1 corresponds to a pseudogene. The CDR3 consists of 14 residues. The CDR3 bases are TGTGCCAGCAGCAAAGGTCTAGGGGCCTACGAGCAGTACTTC. This encodes CASSKGLGAYEQYF.

J is TRBJ2-3 and V is TRBV27; TRBD1 might be the D (5 bases). This CDR3 spans 13 amino acids. V lost 8 bases and J lost 5, with 14 bases in between. Germline CDR1 reads MNHEY; CDR2 reads SMNVEV (reference sequence). This CDR3 is CASRRGAGDTQYF. Here the CDR3 DNA reads TGTGCCAGCCGGCGTGGGGCAGGAGATACGCAGTATTTT.

This clone came up once. The chain links TRBV6-1 to TRBJ2-5, with 9 bases identical to TRBD1. The closer fit of TRBJ2-7 to the DNA end suggests the J call may be wrong. CDR3 length: 22 amino acids. The germline CDR1 and CDR2 sequences are MNHNS and SASEGT. The CDR3 reads CASSEFYAGDWTGASYSYEQYF. The CDR3 DNA is TGTGCCAGCAGTGAATTCTATGCAGGTGACTGGACAGGGGCTTCATACTCCTACGAGCAGTACTTC.

The chain employs TRBV30 and TRBJ2-7; 7 bases map to TRBD2. Losses at the gene ends were 4 bases for V and 0 bases for J; bases not matched to a gene: 3. The CDR3 runs 13 residues. Looked up from germline, CDR1 is GTSNPN and CDR2 is SVGIG (reference sequence). CDR3 DNA sequence: TGTGCCTGGAAAGGGGACTACTCCTACGAGCAGTACTTC. Translation: CAWKGDYSYEQYF.

The genes are TRBV21-1 and TRBJ2-7; the D call TRBD1 from the table was never checked on the DNA. TRBV21-1 is reported as a pseudogene. The CDR3 length is 16 residues. The CDR3 DNA follows: TGTGCCAGCAGCAACTATACAGGGGGCGCCTCCTACGAGCAGTACTTC. Its translation is CASSNYTGGASYEQYF.

This clone was counted between two and nine times. This rearrangement joins TRBV19 to TRBJ2-3, with D perhaps being TRBD1 or TRBD2 (5 bases each). The CDR3 contains 15 residues. V was shortened by 5 bases and J by 7 bases, with 19 bases between the two germline ends. Germline V gives CDR1 LNHDA, CDR2 SQIVND (reference sequence). CDR3 nucleotides: TGTGCCAGTAGTCCTGGGACCCCTGGGTCGAATACGCAGTATTTT. Translating gives CASSPGTPGSNTQYF.

The chain carries TRBV7-9 and TRBJ2-3; 16 bases agree with TRBD2. Looked up from germline, CDR1 is SEHNR and CDR2 is FQNEAQ (reference sequence). The V and J ends lost 10 bases and 4 bases, in that order; junction bases with no gene match: 8. CDR3 size: 16 residues. For the CDR3, the DNA is TGTGCCACTGGGACTAGCGGGAGGGCCGACCCAGATACGCAGTATTTT. It is translated as CATGTSGRADPDTQYF.

This chain uses TRBV9 with TRBJ2-7; the match to TRBD1 covers 9 bases. The CDR3 has 14 amino acids. Per the germline V gene, CDR1 is SGDLS and CDR2 is YYNGEE. Germline trimming cut 3 bases from V and 5 bases from J; bases unmatched to any gene: 6. CDR3 sequence reads: CASSGGQGTNEQYF. CDR3 DNA sequence: TGTGCCAGCAGCGGAGGACAGGGGACTAACGAGCAGTACTTC. Based on the CDR3 plus reference TRBV9 and TRBJ2-7, the full variable domain is DSGVTQTPKHLITATGQRVTLRCSPRSGDLSVYWYQQSLDQGLQFLIQYYNGEERAKGNILERFSAQQFPDLHSELNLSSLELGDSALYFCASSGGQGTNEQYFGPGTRLTVT.

V gene TRBV7-3 combines with J gene TRBJ2-1, with 8 bases identical to TRBD2. The trim removed 5 bases at V and 5 bases at J, leaving 11 bases unmatched. Germline V gene sequence: CDR1 SGHTA, CDR2 FQGTGA. The CDR3 covers 16 residues. CDR3 loop: CASSQGTGGPNNEQFF. The CDR3 DNA sequence: TGTGCCAGCAGCCAGGGGACGGGAGGGCCTAACAATGAGCAGTTCTTC. Full variable domain (remainder filled in from reference TRBV7-3 and TRBJ2-1): GAGVSQTPSNKVTEKGKYVELRCDPISGHTALYWYRQSLGQGPEFLIYFQGTGAADDSGLPNDRFFAVRPEGSVSTLKIQRTERGDSAVYLCASSQGTGGPNNEQFFGPGTRLTVL.